This TCR beta chain came from a study of shared clonotypes between healthy human individuals. The CDR3 runs to 15 residues. Trimming took off 5 bases at V and 11 bases at J, with 24 bases between the two ends. Germline values: CDR1 SGHVS, CDR2 FQNEAQ. Nashville, Tennessee was home to all donors, who were Caucasian adults. General study findings and limits: A handful of donors showed sharing of approximately 4.7% of naive CD4 clonotypes. When compared with the clonotypes that were shared by all four sorted-subset donors, the non-shared clonotypes turned out to have lower generation probabilities.

On this clone itself: Its antigen is not identified.

At a deep level, the assay was run. Method: immunoSEQ multiplex PCR; TCRdb's copy keeps in-frame clones and lacks some. The sample includes fewer than 400,000 clones, over 65% of them seen just once. This sequence was found in a man aged 30 to 39 in good health. The chain couples TRBV7-8 to TRBJ1-1; the D gene is possibly TRBD1 (6 bases). The sample consisted of memory CD4+ T cells sorted from blood. As to subset: CD45RA-negative fraction. Written as DNA, the CDR3 is TGTGCCAGCAGCCATAATATCCCAGGGGCCAGTGGGGCTTTCTTT. It codes for CASSHNIPGASGAFF.